This T cell receptor beta chain was sequenced in a study of blood T cells in healthy people across ages. From germline, CDR1 is LNHNV and CDR2 YYDKDF (reference sequence). The CDR3 is 14 amino acids. In the case of this clonotype: The junction departs from germline at one end; a sequencing error may be responsible.

With a J-beta primer mix and a sample-barcoded 5' primer, a second PCR ran 7 to 11 cycles. TCRdb reanalysed the 5' RACE reads using MiXCR and keeps one entry per CDR3 protein. The sample lists around 1,500,000 distinct CDR3 sequences; 28% were seen once. This sequence was found in a woman in her 30s in good health. The sample was blood. This chain links TRBV15 with TRBJ1-1; 8 nucleotides agree with TRBD1. The CDR3: CATRRGQGGTEAFF. Here the CDR3 DNA reads TGTGCCACCAGAAGAGGACAGGGCGGCACTGAAGCTTTCTTT.